The entry below gives a single T cell receptor beta chain sequence along with its context. Authors' analysis steps: Scientists estimated how many nucleated cells there were by amplifying reference gene primers. Data came from immunoSEQ multiplex PCR; TCRdb stores just in-frame clones and leaves some out. The V and J calls and clone size were taken over from that table, and D and trimming were inferred from the DNA. The sample yields some 190,000 clones, 75% to 90% seen once. The source of the sample is a study of blood T cell repertoires in COVID-19. Across the whole study: T cells, B-cell-depleted T cells, or PBMCs supplied cDNA or gDNA.

Germline assignment: CDR1 SGDLS and CDR2 YYNGEE. The CDR3 covers 14 residues. Trimming removed 3 bases at V and 6 bases at J, with 12 bases between. The rearrangement joins TRBV9 to TRBJ2-2; D perhaps matches TRBD2 (5 bases). The source is a man aged 30 to 39 with acute or convalescent COVID-19. The sequenced sample consisted of peripheral blood. CDR3 sequence reads: CASSAMEVAGELFF. The CDR3 coding sequence is TGTGCCAGCAGCGCCATGGAGGTTGCCGGGGAGCTGTTTTTT.